Presented here are 15 T cell receptor beta chains from one specimen sequenced in a study of control samples from healthy donors and cancer patients. Sequenced by immunoSEQ multiplex PCR; TCRdb stores in-frame clones only, minus some. The sample carries approximately 160,000 clones, roughly 92% recorded once. The sequenced material came from blood. Every receptor here comes from a woman under 30 in good health.

This clone was seen a few times. The gene calls are TRBV5-1 and TRBJ2-3, with D tentatively TRBD1 (5 bases). The CDR3 has 14 amino acids. Trimming cost V 2 bases and J 2 bases, with 9 bases left between them. The germline V gene has CDR1 SGHRS and CDR2 YFSETQ. The DNA for the CDR3 is TGCGCCAGCAGCTTATCAGGGATCACAGATACGCAGTATTTT. Amino acids: CASSLSGITDTQYF.

This chain links TRBV4-1 with TRBJ2-5; D is uncertain. Trimming stripped 1 base from V and 5 bases from J, with 11 bases between. This CDR3 comprises 14 residues. CDR1 is MGHRA and CDR2 is YSYEKL in the germline V gene. CDR3 sequence: CASSQADDLETQYF. The CDR3 bases are TGCGCCAGCAGCCAAGCCGACGACCTGGAGACCCAGTACTTC.

CDR3 residues: CASSPLLPRQGPNSPLHF. The CDR3 region has the DNA TGTGCCAGCAGTCCACTACTGCCCCGACAGGGTCCAAATTCACCCCTCCACTTT. V is TRBV6-6 and J is TRBJ1-6; 7 bases are a match to TRBD1. Trimming removed 5 bases from V and 7 bases from J; junction bases left unmatched: 17. This CDR3 has 18 residues. Germline CDR1 MNHNY, CDR2 SVGAGI (reference sequence).

The V and J genes are TRBV10-3 and TRBJ2-7; a possible D gene is TRBD1 (5 bases). There are 15 residues in the CDR3. CDR1 is ENHRY and CDR2 is SYGVKD in the germline V gene. The V end lost 10 bases, the J end lost 0 bases, and 19 bases lay between the germline ends. The CDR3 sequence is CATSPKQASSYEQYF. The CDR3 DNA reads TGTGCCACGTCCCCAAAACAGGCGAGCTCCTACGAGCAGTACTTC.

The rearrangement uses TRBV29-1 and TRBJ1-4; no firm D call. This CDR3 contains 15 residues. Trimming left V 5 bases short and J 8 bases short, with 21 bases between. CDR1 SQVTM and CDR2 ANQGSEA come from the germline V gene. The CDR3 reads CSVKGGGMKGEKLFF. CDR3 nucleotides: TGCAGCGTTAAGGGCGGAGGGATGAAGGGAGAAAAACTGTTTTTT.

This sequence joins TRBV7-9 and TRBJ1-1, with D unresolved. Germline V lookup: CDR1 SEHNR, CDR2 FQNEAQ (reference sequence). The CDR3 is 14 amino acids. Trimming shortened V by 0 bases and J by 7 bases, and 12 bases separated the two germline ends. The CDR3: CASSLARAGIEAFF. The CDR3 nucleotides read TGTGCCAGCAGCTTAGCCCGGGCGGGTATTGAAGCTTTCTTT.

The V call is TRBV7-2, the J call TRBJ2-3; the D call may be TRBD1 or TRBD2 (5 bases each). Germline values: CDR1 SGHTA, CDR2 FQGNSA. Trimming cost V 1 base and J 14 bases, with 13 bases left between them. The CDR3 totals 12 residues. CDR3 nucleotide sequence: TGTGCCAGCAGCTTAGGCACCGGGACGTGGTATTTT. Translated: CASSLGTGTWYF. Full variable domain (missing parts from reference TRBV7-2 and TRBJ2-3): GAGVSQSPSNKVTEKGKDVELRCDPISGHTALYWYRQSLGQGLEFLIYFQGNSAPDKSGLPSDRFSAERTGGSVSTLTIQRTQQEDSAVYLCASSLGTGTWYFGPGTRLTVL.

The chain is built from TRBV18 and TRBJ1-4, with D hard to call. Germline V CDR1 and CDR2: KGHSH, LQKENI. Trimming cost V 3 bases and J 5 bases, with 7 bases left between them. The CDR3 sequence is 13 residues long. CDR3 in DNA: TGTGCCAGCTCACCGGACCAGAATGAAAAACTGTTTTTT. Translation gives CASSPDQNEKLFF.

This chain joins TRBV28 and TRBJ2-2; D is undetermined. The V gene's germline CDR1 is MDHEN and CDR2 SYDVKM. The CDR3 loop spans 13 amino acids. V lost 7 bases, J lost 2 bases, and 8 bases lay in between. CDR3 coding DNA: TGTGCCAGCACTAGTAGTAACACCGGGGAGCTGTTTTTT. It specifies CASTSSNTGELFF. Full variable domain (rest looked up from reference TRBV28 and TRBJ2-2): DVKVTQSSRYLVKRTGEKVFLECVQDMDHENMFWYRQDPGLGLRLIYFSYDVKMKEKGDIPEGYSVSREKKERFSLILESASTNQTSMYLCASTSSNTGELFFGEGSRLTVL.

The rearrangement joins TRBV7-9 to TRBJ2-3; D gene ambiguous. The CDR3 is 13 amino acids. CDR1 and CDR2 (germline): SEHNR, FQNEAQ (reference sequence). Trimming took 4 bases from V and 2 from J, leaving 7 bases between them. The CDR3: CASSSWTTDTQYF. The DNA for the CDR3 is TGTGCCAGCAGCTCCTGGACCACAGATACGCAGTATTTT.

V is TRBV27 and J is TRBJ2-5, with 14 bases identical to TRBD2. V dropped 5 bases and J dropped 4; count of bases not matched to a gene: 12. CDR3 length: 18 amino acids. Germline loops: CDR1 MNHEY, CDR2 SMNVEV (reference sequence). The CDR3 here is CASSATGTSGSWVETQYF. CDR3 coding DNA: TGTGCCAGCAGTGCGACCGGGACTAGCGGGAGTTGGGTAGAGACCCAGTACTTC.

J is TRBJ2-5 and V is TRBV7-2; no reliable D call. Germline V gene sequence: CDR1 SGHTA, CDR2 FQGNSA. The ends were cut back, 1 base at V and 4 bases at J, with 10 bases in the middle. The length of the CDR3 is 14 residues. The DNA for the CDR3 is TGTGCCAGCAGCTTAGTAGCTGACGGAGAGACCCAGTACTTC. Translation: CASSLVADGETQYF.

The V call is TRBV27, the J call TRBJ1-1; no clear D. Per germline, CDR1 MNHEY and CDR2 SMNVEV (reference sequence). V lost 6 bases and J lost 6, with 8 bases in between. CDR3 length equals 11 residues. The CDR3 loop reads CASSHGSEAFF. In DNA form, the CDR3 reads TGTGCCAGCAGCCATGGGTCTGAAGCTTTCTTT.

The rearrangement joins TRBV5-5 to TRBJ2-1, with D perhaps assigned TRBD1 or TRBD2 (5 bases each). The CDR3 contains 15 residues. V lost 4 bases and J lost 6, with 17 bases in between. Germline V CDR1 and CDR2: SGHKS, YYEKEE (reference sequence). The CDR3 is CASSRSGGLGNEQFF. Written as DNA, the CDR3 is TGTGCCAGCAGCCGGAGTGGGGGATTGGGCAATGAGCAGTTCTTC.

The chain recombines TRBV6-2 or TRBV6-3 with TRBJ1-1, with 10 bases identical to TRBD1. CDR3 length equals 17 residues. V trimming: 4 bases; J trimming: 1 base; junction bases outside the gene matches: 9. Germline CDR1 and CDR2: MNHEY and SVGEGT. CDR3 protein: CASSLSGTGAGNTEAFF. CDR3 nucleotides: TGTGCCAGCAGTTTGTCCGGGACAGGGGCCGGGAACACTGAAGCTTTCTTT.